This passage covers 26 T cell receptor beta chains from one sample sequenced in a study of T cells in Graves' hyperthyroidism and ophthalmopathy. Amplified TCR beta CDR3 regions derived from RNA transcripts. RT-PCR in the first round (using the HTBI primer set) targeted the TCR CDR3. TCRdb called the multiplex PCR reads again in MiXCR, with one record for every CDR3 protein. The sample records hundreds of thousands of distinct CDR3 sequences, about half being singletons. Sequenced material: peripheral blood or thyroid tissue (not recorded which). The source of these receptors is a young woman with Graves' hyperthyroidism.

This sequence joins TRBV7-2 and TRBJ1-1; D remains unclear. The ends were cut back, 5 bases at V and 0 bases at J, with 13 bases in the middle. This CDR3 spans 15 amino acids. From germline, CDR1 is SGHTA and CDR2 FQGNSA. In nucleotides, the CDR3 is TGTGCCAGCAGCCCCTTCGTCGTCATGAACACTGAAGCTTTCTTT. The encoded protein is CASSPFVVMNTEAFF.

This clonotype turned up a few times. The gene calls are TRBV5-1 and TRBJ2-7, with D possibly called TRBD1 or TRBD2 (5 bases each). Trimming took off 2 bases at V and 3 bases at J, with 12 bases between the two ends. The CDR3 is 14 amino acids. The germline CDR1 and CDR2 sequences are SGHRS and YFSETQ. CDR3 sequence reads: CASSLGVEDYEQYF. The CDR3 nucleotides are TGCGCCAGCAGCTTAGGGGTGGAGGACTACGAGCAGTACTTC.

The rearrangement links TRBV20-1 to TRBJ1-2; 8 nucleotides match TRBD1. Trimming removed 5 bases from V and 4 bases from J; junction bases left unmatched: 15. The CDR3 spans 16 residues. Germline V CDR1 and CDR2: DFQATT, SNEGSKA (reference sequence). The CDR3 sequence is CSAGGGQGRERYGYTF. The CDR3 DNA is TGCAGTGCTGGAGGAGGACAGGGAAGGGAGCGCTATGGCTACACCTTC.

This clonotype was observed at least ten times. This sequence joins TRBV29-1 and TRBJ2-5, with a possible D match to TRBD2 (6 bases). The CDR3 totals 13 residues. CDR1 and CDR2 from the germline V gene are SQVTM and ANQGSEA. This CDR3 is CRVTGGAGETQYF. DNA for the CDR3: TGCAGAGTAACCGGCGGGGCCGGGGAGACCCAGTACTTC.

The table lists this clonotype with a count of one. As the CDR3 is not closed by the conserved phenylalanine or tryptophan, this likely results from a read error. This sequence joins TRBV11-2 and TRBJ2-7; TRBD1 might be the D (5 bases). The ends were cut back, 1 base at V and 6 bases at J, with 13 bases in the middle. The CDR3 length is 14 residues. In germline, CDR1 is SGHAT, CDR2 FQNNGV. Written as DNA, the CDR3 is TGTGCCAGCAGCTTAGGTGGTGGGGCTTCCGAGCAGTACTCC. It encodes CASSLGGGASEQYS.

V is TRBV6-1 and J is TRBJ2-7; 12 bases match TRBD2. V trimming: 5 bases; J trimming: 2 bases; junction bases outside the gene matches: 16. The CDR3 contains 19 residues. CDR1 and CDR2 from the germline V gene are MNHNS and SASEGT. CDR3 protein: CASSLGSTGLAGGPYEQYF. The CDR3 nucleotides read TGTGCCAGCAGTCTGGGAAGTACCGGGCTAGCGGGAGGGCCCTACGAGCAGTACTTC.

The chain links TRBV20-1 to TRBJ1-1, with a tentative D call TRBD1 (6 bases). The V and J ends lost 4 bases and 5 bases respectively, with 14 bases between them. CDR1 is DFQATT, CDR2 SNEGSKA, per germline (reference sequence). This CDR3 is built from 13 residues. DNA for the CDR3: TGCAGTGCTACCCGACAGGATTTTACTGAAGCTTTCTTT. Translating it yields CSATRQDFTEAFF.

On this clonotype itself: Sequence at one end of the junction differs from germline and may be a read error. The chain has TRBV7-7 and TRBJ2-5, with D tentatively TRBD1 (6 bases). This CDR3 has 15 amino acids. Germline V gives CDR1 SSHAT, CDR2 FNYEAQ (reference sequence). CDR3 amino acids: CASSLVTGLQETQYF. The CDR3 DNA sequence: TGTGCTAGCAGCTTAGTGACAGGACTCCAAGAGACCCAGTACTTC.

The CDR3 reads CSVGPGTGDHGYTF. The CDR3, as DNA: TGCAGCGTAGGTCCCGGGACAGGGGATCATGGCTACACCTTC. The chain is built from TRBV29-1 and TRBJ1-2; 10 positions match TRBD1. Looked up from germline, CDR1 is SQVTM and CDR2 is ANQGSEA. The CDR3 loop spans 14 amino acids. J gave up 6 bases and V 6 bases, and 10 bases lay outside the gene matches.

This clonotype was observed at least ten times. The chain recombines TRBV6-6 with TRBJ2-7, with D perhaps assigned TRBD1 or TRBD2 (5 bases each). The germline CDR1 and CDR2 sequences are MNHNY and SVGAGI (reference sequence). Trimming pared 6 bases from V and 5 bases from J, leaving 11 bases between. This CDR3 has 12 amino acids. The CDR3 loop is CASRNGGDEQYF. The CDR3 nucleotides are TGTGCCAGCAGGAATGGGGGAGACGAGCAGTACTTC.

The chain couples TRBV7-9 to TRBJ2-7; the match to TRBD2 covers 8 bases. Germline-derived CDR1 and CDR2 are SEHNR and FQNEAQ (reference sequence). V shed 5 bases, J shed 3 bases, and the junction held 9 bases outside the gene matches. This CDR3 region has 15 residues. CDR3 residues: CASSLSYGRDYEQYF. The CDR3 DNA sequence: TGTGCCAGCAGCCTATCTTACGGGAGGGACTACGAGCAGTACTTC.

This clonotype was recorded a few times. The J gene is TRBJ1-5, the V gene TRBV19; TRBD1 agrees at 9 bases. V was pared by 5 bases and J by 7 bases, with 12 bases of the junction left unmatched. Germline CDR1 LNHDA, CDR2 SQIVND (reference sequence). This CDR3 region has 16 residues. Written as DNA, the CDR3 is TGTGCCAGTAGTCGCCCGCCGGGACAGGGACAACAGCCCCAGCATTTT. It specifies CASSRPPGQGQQPQHF.

This chain links TRBV10-3 with TRBJ1-5; TRBD1 matches 8 bases. V lost 2 bases, J lost 0 bases, and 15 bases stayed unmatched. Germline V gene data show CDR1 as ENHRY and CDR2 as SYGVKD. The CDR3 is 20 residues long. Written as DNA, the CDR3 is TGTGCCATCAGTGAGCCAACGACAGGGGCCTGGGGGGATAGCAATCAGCCCCAGCATTTT. Its protein product is CAISEPTTGAWGDSNQPQHF.

The chain joins TRBV20-1 to TRBJ2-5; no clear D. The germline gives CDR1 DFQATT, CDR2 SNEGSKA (reference sequence). V was shortened by 0 bases and J by 5 bases, with 4 bases between the two germline ends. The CDR3 is 11 amino acids. CDR3 protein: CSARDPETQYF. The CDR3, as DNA: TGCAGTGCTAGAGATCCCGAGACCCAGTACTTC.

This clonotype was detected many times. The rearrangement uses TRBV13 and TRBJ1-2, with D maybe TRBD1 (5 bases). The CDR3 is 14 residues long. Germline assignment: CDR1 PRHDT and CDR2 FYEKMQ (reference sequence). V dropped 0 bases and J dropped 3 bases, with 8 bases sitting between them. The CDR3 coding sequence is TGTGCCAGCAGCTTAGGTGGGACGTACTATGGCTACACCTTC. This gives the protein CASSLGGTYYGYTF.

This rearrangement joins TRBV29-1 to TRBJ1-2; no firm D call. The CDR3 consists of 15 residues. The V gene's germline CDR1 is SQVTM and CDR2 ANQGSEA. V was cut by 0 bases and J by 0 bases, with 11 bases left in between. The CDR3 region has the DNA TGCAGCGTTGAAGAGTCCGGGAAAGCTAACTATGGCTACACCTTC. It translates to CSVEESGKANYGYTF. The full variable domain, its missing parts supplied by reference TRBV29-1 and TRBJ1-2, is SAVISQKPSRDICQRGTSLTIQCQVDSQVTMMFWYRQQPGQSLTLIATANQGSEATYESGFVIDKFPISRPNLTFSTLTVSNMSPEDSSIYLCSVEESGKANYGYTFGSGTRLTVV.

CDR3 residues: CSVQGYGYTF. The CDR3 nucleotides read TGCAGCGTCCAGGGGTATGGCTACACCTTC. The chain combines TRBV29-1 with TRBJ1-2; TRBD1 is a possible D gene (6 bases). CDR3 length equals 10 residues. V lost 6 bases and J lost 5, with 7 bases in between. In germline, CDR1 is SQVTM, CDR2 ANQGSEA.

The chain uses TRBV24-1 and TRBJ1-1; D is perhaps TRBD1 (5 bases). Germline V CDR1 and CDR2: KGHDR, SFDVKD. V gave up 5 bases and J gave up 6 bases, with 12 bases separating them. The CDR3 is made up of 13 amino acids. CDR3 region: CATSVGQGAEAFF. In DNA form, the CDR3 reads TGTGCCACCAGTGTAGGGCAGGGAGCTGAAGCTTTCTTT.

DNA of the CDR3: TGCAGCGCTAGACAGGGGGCGCATATCACTGAAGCTTTCTTT. It translates to CSARQGAHITEAFF. The rearrangement links TRBV29-1 to TRBJ1-1; 10 bases agree with TRBD1. The CDR3 runs 14 residues. Trimming cost V 7 bases and J 4 bases; bases outside gene matches: 9. CDR1 and CDR2 (germline): SQVTM, ANQGSEA. The full variable domain, with the rest looked up from reference TRBV29-1 and TRBJ1-1, is SAVISQKPSRDICQRGTSLTIQCQVDSQVTMMFWYRQQPGQSLTLIATANQGSEATYESGFVIDKFPISRPNLTFSTLTVSNMSPEDSSIYLCSARQGAHITEAFFGQGTRLTVV.

V and J are TRBV29-1 and TRBJ1-2, with D perhaps TRBD1 (5 bases). The germline V gene has CDR1 SQVTM and CDR2 ANQGSEA. CDR3 length: 12 residues. V lost 4 bases to trimming and J lost 3 bases, with 9 bases between them. CDR3 bases: TGCAGCGTTGCGGGGGGTGACTATGGCTACACCTTC. This codes for CSVAGGDYGYTF.

This clonotype was found once. This chain links TRBV7-2 with TRBJ2-5, with TRBD2 matching 7 bases. V gave up 5 bases and J gave up 4 bases; unmatched junction bases: 13. CDR3 size: 16 residues. Germline lookup yields CDR1 SGHTA and CDR2 FQGNSA. CDR3 nucleotide sequence: TGTGCCAGCAGCCATGGAGCGGGATTGCGCCTAGAGACCCAGTACTTC. This codes for CASSHGAGLRLETQYF.

J is TRBJ1-2 and V is TRBV7-6; maybe TRBD1 (5 bases). Germline V CDR1 and CDR2: SGHVS, FNYEAQ. V was clipped by 5 bases and J by 4 bases, with 20 bases between them. The CDR3 length is 16 residues. CDR3 residues: CASSNAGGTGRYGYTF. The CDR3 DNA is TGTGCCAGCAGCAACGCGGGGGGAACAGGTCGCTATGGCTACACCTTC.

This clonotype was detected only a few times. The chain recombines TRBV7-2 with TRBJ2-7, with 9 bases lining up with TRBD1. Germline loops: CDR1 SGHTA, CDR2 FQGNSA. V dropped 3 bases and J dropped 4; count of bases not matched to a gene: 4. The CDR3 is 14 amino acids. The CDR3 DNA follows: TGTGCCAGCAGCTTGGACAGGGGAATGTACGAGCAGTACTTC. This encodes CASSLDRGMYEQYF.

The chain employs TRBV7-9 and TRBJ1-1, with 9 bases matching TRBD1. J lost 4 bases, V lost 4 bases, and 7 bases had no gene match. Germline V lookup: CDR1 SEHNR, CDR2 FQNEAQ (reference sequence). The CDR3 is made up of 15 amino acids. The chain's CDR3 is CASSSLGQGITEAFF. CDR3 sequence (DNA): TGTGCCAGCAGCTCACTGGGACAGGGCATCACTGAAGCTTTCTTT.

There are many counts of this clonotype. The rearrangement uses TRBV24-1 and TRBJ1-4; D is unclear. The CDR3 runs 13 residues. Trimming removed 5 bases at V and 2 bases at J, with 5 bases between. Looked up from germline, CDR1 is KGHDR and CDR2 is SFDVKD. The CDR3 loop reads CATSAQTNEKLFF. The CDR3 bases are TGTGCCACCAGTGCTCAGACTAATGAAAAACTGTTTTTT.

The chain combines TRBV2 with TRBJ1-2, with D possibly TRBD1 on 5 matching bases. Per germline, CDR1 SNHLY and CDR2 FYNNEI. The CDR3 is 13 amino acids. V lost 5 bases, J lost 2 bases, and 9 bases lay in between. The CDR3 loop is CASSCDSNYGYTF. In DNA form, the CDR3 reads TGTGCCAGCAGTTGCGACAGCAACTATGGCTACACCTTC.